This T cell receptor beta chain comes out of a study of shared clonotypes between healthy human individuals. Study observations and caveats: There were few donors, and this limited the genetic and exposure-history diversity represented. Several donors held around 5% of naive CD4 clonotypes in common.

Concerning this clone: The antigen remains undetermined.

Deep level was the assay's run setting. Using approximately 190 ng DNA, 30,000 or so T cell genomes, the sorted-subset replicate PCRs were run. Some clones are missing from TCRdb's copy, which holds only in-frame ones; the method was immunoSEQ multiplex PCR. This table holds about 600,000 clones, nearly 97% found once. It was CD45RO-negative cells, positively selected for CCR7, that made up naive CD8 cells, with terminally differentiated effector memory CD45RA+ cells excluded. The TCR originated in a woman under 40 in good health. Sequenced: naive CD8+ T cells sorted from blood.

CDR3 nucleotide sequence: TGTGCCAGCAGCCCCCTCCGGGACAGAAAAGAGACCCAGTACTTC. This encodes CASSPLRDRKETQYF. The rearrangement joins TRBV27 to TRBJ2-5; TRBD1 agrees at 7 bases. The CDR3 runs to 15 residues. Looked up from germline, CDR1 is MNHEY and CDR2 is SMNVEV (reference sequence). The V segment lost 6 bases and the J segment 3 bases; nucleotides outside the gene matches: 10.